The 2 T cell receptor beta chains listed next were all sequenced from one sample in a study of T cells after yellow fever vaccination. Each CDR3 protein gets one entry after TCRdb re-called the 5' RACE reads with MiXCR. The sample has 200,000 or so distinct CDR3 sequences; approximately 6.3% are singletons. Sequenced here: CD4+ T cells sorted from PBMCs, sampled on the day of the yellow fever booster vaccination. Receptors originate from a man aged 30-40 years who received the YFV17D yellow fever vaccine.

The chain is built from TRBV5-6 and TRBJ2-7; D not certain. The germline V gene has CDR1 SGHDT and CDR2 YYEEEE. The ends were cut back, 3 bases at V and 5 bases at J, with 15 bases in the middle. The CDR3 covers 14 residues. Here the CDR3 DNA reads TGTGCCAGCAGCTCCCCTTCAACCGACCACGAGCAGTACTTC. Its translation: CASSSPSTDHEQYF.

The V call is TRBV11-2, the J call TRBJ2-1, with TRBD2 as a possible D gene (5 bases). CDR3 length equals 15 residues. V gave up 3 bases and J gave up 5 bases, with 14 bases separating them. Germline loops: CDR1 SGHAT, CDR2 FQNNGV. The CDR3 DNA is TGTGCCAGCAGCTTTGGTAGGCCGGAGGACAATGAGCAGTTCTTC. Protein: CASSFGRPEDNEQFF.